These 19 T cell receptor beta chains share one sample of origin, sequenced in a study of molecular identifiers for immune sequencing clone quantification. One entry per CDR3 protein results from TCRdb running MiXCR on the PCR reads. Counted here are more than 550,000 distinct CDR3 sequences, approximately 24% occurring once; the ten biggest clones make up about 0.81%. Sequenced: naive CD8+ T cells from blood, with Jurkat cell RNA spiked in. The subset was: FACS-sorted CD8+CD4-CCR7+CD45RA+ naive T cells. Receptors were obtained from a human donor in good health. Some libraries in this study had Jurkat cell RNA spiked in.

V and J are TRBV5-3 and TRBJ2-5; 9 bases align to TRBD2. TRBV5-3 is sorted into the ORF group, with uncertain function. V lost 10 bases, J lost 4 bases, and 14 bases stayed unmatched. This CDR3 is built from 15 residues. The CDR3 is CACSLEGLAGETQYF. Written as DNA, the CDR3 is TGTGCCTGCAGCCTGGAGGGACTAGCCGGAGAGACCCAGTACTTC.

Turning to this clonotype: This clone may be a read error of a much larger clone one base away. V gene TRBV5-4 combines with J gene TRBJ2-3; TRBD1 matches at 9 bases. Germline V CDR1 and CDR2: SGHNT, YYREEE (reference sequence). Trimming at V came to 7 bases and at J to 2 bases, leaving 8 bases not matched to a gene. The CDR3 is 15 amino acids. Written as DNA, the CDR3 is TGTGCCAGCGGCTGGACAGGGGTCTTCACAGATACGCAGTATTTT. Translation gives CASGWTGVFTDTQYF.

This clonotype has a count of ten or more. The chain uses TRBV9 and TRBJ2-3, with D possibly called TRBD1 or TRBD2 (6 bases each). V lost 0 bases and J 3 bases, leaving 11 bases between the germline ends. Germline-derived CDR1 and CDR2 are SGDLS and YYNGEE. The CDR3 runs 15 residues. CDR3 loop: CASSVVGGWTDTQYF. The DNA of the CDR3 is TGTGCCAGCAGCGTAGTGGGGGGCTGGACAGATACGCAGTATTTT.

The chain is built from TRBV14 and TRBJ2-1, with a weak D call TRBD2 (5 bases). V gave up 1 base and J gave up 8 bases, with 24 bases separating them. The CDR3 is made up of 18 amino acids. Germline assignment: CDR1 SGHDN and CDR2 FVKESK. CDR3 loop: CASSQALGLLANGDEQFF. CDR3 DNA sequence: TGTGCCAGCAGCCAAGCCCTAGGACTCCTAGCCAATGGGGATGAGCAGTTCTTC. The full variable domain, its missing parts supplied by reference TRBV14 and TRBJ2-1, is EAGVTQFPSHSVIEKGQTVTLRCDPISGHDNLYWYRRVMGKEIKFLLHFVKESKQDESGMPNNRFLAERTGGTYSTLKVQPAELEDSGVYFCASSQALGLLANGDEQFFGPGTRLTVL.

As for this clonotype: One base away lies a much larger clone, so this may be a sequencing read error. The chain links TRBV27 to TRBJ2-5; 8 bases are shared with TRBD2. Germline CDR1 MNHEY, CDR2 SMNVEV (reference sequence). There are 13 residues in the CDR3. The CDR3 DNA follows: TGTGCCAGCAGACGGGAGGGCCAAGAGACCCAGTGCTTC. Amino acid sequence: CASRREGQETQCF.

Note on this clonotype: This clone may be a read error of a much larger clone one base away. The rearrangement uses TRBV6-2 or TRBV6-3 and TRBJ2-7; D remains ambiguous. The CDR3 sequence is 11 residues long. Germline values: CDR1 MNHEY, CDR2 SVGEGT. The V and J ends lost 7 bases and 5 bases respectively, with 9 bases between them. CDR3 loop: CASTLGHEQYF. CDR3 sequence (DNA): TGTGCCAGCACCCTCGGCCACGAGCAGTACTTC.

This clonotype was seen repeatedly, ten times or more. The chain has TRBV7-9 and TRBJ2-3; TRBD2 agrees at 8 bases. V gave up 5 bases and J gave up 6 bases; unmatched junction bases: 7. CDR3 size: 14 residues. Germline lookup yields CDR1 SEHNR and CDR2 FQNEAQ (reference sequence). The CDR3 nucleotides are TGTGCCAGCAGCCCCCCCGGGGGGGCGGATACGCAGTATTTT. This encodes CASSPPGGADTQYF.

In this sample, this clonotype turned up a few times. The chain is built from TRBV27 and TRBJ2-1; possibly TRBD2 for D (5 bases). The CDR3 has 17 residues. With 2 bases removed from V and 0 bases from J, the gap between germline ends came to 14 bases. The V gene's germline CDR1 is MNHEY and CDR2 SMNVEV (reference sequence). The CDR3 loop is CASSLSPLDYSYNEQFF. Here the CDR3 DNA reads TGTGCCAGCAGTTTAAGCCCCCTTGACTACTCCTACAATGAGCAGTTCTTC.

The chain couples TRBV20-1 to TRBJ2-5, with 7 bases aligning to TRBD2. The V and J ends lost 4 bases and 2 bases, in that order; junction bases with no gene match: 4. The CDR3 contains 13 residues. Germline CDR1 and CDR2: DFQATT and SNEGSKA (reference sequence). The CDR3 DNA reads TGCAGTGCTACCCGCGGGGGACAAGAGACCCAGTACTTC. Its translation: CSATRGGQETQYF.

With regard to this clonotype: A much larger clone differs by one base, so this may be a read error. V usage is TRBV7-8 and J usage is TRBJ2-7; D is uncertain. Germline V gene sequence: CDR1 SGHVS, CDR2 FQNEAQ. The CDR3 loop spans 14 amino acids. Trimming took 4 bases from V and 5 from J, leaving 15 bases between them. As DNA, the CDR3 is TGTGCCAGCAGCTCGACCGCCGCGGTCCACGAGCAGTACTTC. Amino acids: CASSSTAAVHEQYF.

The genes are TRBV13 and TRBJ2-7, with 7 bases aligning to TRBD2. The CDR3 totals 14 residues. The V segment lost 2 bases and the J segment 2 bases; nucleotides outside the gene matches: 3. Germline V gives CDR1 PRHDT, CDR2 FYEKMQ (reference sequence). This CDR3 reads CASSLTSATYEQYF. CDR3 nucleotide sequence: TGTGCCAGCAGCTTAACTAGCGCCACCTACGAGCAGTACTTC.

This clonotype was counted at least ten times. V and J are TRBV7-6 and TRBJ2-3; TRBD2 is a possible D gene (5 bases). Trimming shortened V by 1 base and J by 8 bases, and 10 bases separated the two germline ends. Germline V gives CDR1 SGHVS, CDR2 FNYEAQ. There are 13 residues in the CDR3. The CDR3 protein is CASSLGVGVTQYF. The DNA for the CDR3 is TGTGCCAGCAGCTTAGGGGTCGGGGTTACGCAGTATTTT.

This rearrangement joins TRBV11-3 to TRBJ2-1; D not certain. Germline V gene sequence: CDR1 SGHNT, CDR2 YENEEA. V gave up 0 bases and J gave up 5 bases, with 11 bases separating them. This CDR3 has 15 residues. The CDR3 region is CASSLDLSTHNEQFF. The CDR3 DNA reads as TGTGCCAGCAGCTTAGATCTGTCAACTCACAATGAGCAGTTCTTC. The complete variable domain, with remaining parts taken from reference TRBV11-3 and TRBJ2-1, reads EAGVVQSPRYKIIEKKQPVAFWCNPISGHNTLYWYLQNLGQGPELLIRYENEEAVDDSQLPKDRFSAERLKGVDSTLKIQPAELGDSAVYLCASSLDLSTHNEQFFGPGTRLTVL.

Points on this clonotype: Given the absence of the conserved phenylalanine or tryptophan at the CDR3 end, a read error is likely. This chain connects TRBV12-3 or TRBV12-4 to TRBJ2-1; weak D call: TRBD1 (6 bases). The CDR3 covers 15 residues. Trimming removed 6 bases at V and 7 bases at J, with 19 bases between. DNA for the CDR3: TGTGCCAGCAGCCCCACCCCCGGACAGTTTAATGAGCAGTTCTCC. This sequence encodes CASSPTPGQFNEQFS.

The chain links TRBV5-4 to TRBJ1-2, with a tentative D call TRBD1 (5 bases). CDR1 and CDR2 from the germline V gene are SGHNT and YYREEE (reference sequence). This CDR3 contains 15 residues. V lost 0 bases and J lost 6, with 15 bases in between. The DNA for the CDR3 is TGTGCCAGCAGCTTGGGTCGGGGGACGTCGGATGGCTACACCTTC. Translated, it gives CASSLGRGTSDGYTF.

The chain is built from TRBV11-2 and TRBJ2-1; D possibly corresponds to TRBD1 (6 bases). There are 16 residues in the CDR3. Germline V CDR1 and CDR2: SGHAT, FQNNGV. The V and J ends lost 3 bases and 0 bases respectively, with 12 bases between them. This CDR3 is CASSFTGTISYNEQFF. In DNA form, the CDR3 reads TGTGCCAGCAGCTTTACCGGGACAATCTCCTACAATGAGCAGTTCTTC.

This chain connects TRBV11-2 to TRBJ2-1; D unclear. The CDR3 totals 14 residues. The ends were cut back, 1 base at V and 8 bases at J, with 12 bases in the middle. The V gene's germline CDR1 is SGHAT and CDR2 FQNNGV. The CDR3 coding sequence is TGTGCCAGCAGCTTAGTCGGCCCCTCCTATGAGCAGTTCTTC. Protein sequence: CASSLVGPSYEQFF. Together with reference TRBV11-2 and TRBJ2-1, the CDR3 gives the full variable domain: EAGVAQSPRYKIIEKRQSVAFWCNPISGHATLYWYQQILGQGPKLLIQFQNNGVVDDSQLPKDRFSAERLKGVDSTLKIQPAKLEDSAVYLCASSLVGPSYEQFFGPGTRLTVL.

Points on this clonotype: This may arise from a read error, as a much more abundant clone is one base away. The CDR3 bases are TGTGCCGGCAGCTCCCCCCCGGCAGGGCGATTGAACACTGAAGCTTTCTTT. Protein product: CAGSSPPAGRLNTEAFF. The rearrangement joins TRBV7-9 to TRBJ1-1; weak D call: TRBD1 (5 bases). The CDR3 consists of 17 residues. In germline, CDR1 is SEHNR, CDR2 FQNEAQ (reference sequence).

The J gene is TRBJ1-1, the V gene TRBV12-3 or TRBV12-4; 8 nucleotides line up with TRBD1. The CDR3 runs 18 residues. V trimming: 6 bases; J trimming: 0 bases; junction bases outside the gene matches: 15. For the CDR3, the DNA is TGTGCCAGCAGCATTTTCGCTAGGACAGGGTCAATGAACACTGAAGCTTTCTTT. It is translated as CASSIFARTGSMNTEAFF.